What follows describes a single T cell receptor beta chain. Its antigen is not yet known. No base quality information exists; no much larger clone differs at one position. CDR1 and CDR2 are drawn from the germline V gene (reference sequence): SGHAT, FQDESV. V and J are trimmed by 5 bases and 3 bases, and the gene matches miss 10 bases of the junction. Inclusive of the bounding cysteine and phenylalanine, the CDR3 is 15 residues long. CDR3 DNA is the only sequence kept; it has 45 bases, read in frame from the first base. The sample is drawn from a study of T-cell reconstitution after alpha-beta-depleted transplantation in children (dated by TCRdb to 2015 to 2016). Some background on the complete study: T-cell immune reconstitution after TCRalphabeta/CD19-depleted allogeneic hematopoietic cell transplantation in children was quantitatively tracked in the study by means of TCR repertoire profiling.

Library construction relied on PCR. These reads were obtained on an Illumina HiSeq 2500. To normalize quantification of the TCRbeta repertoire, the TCR libraries were built with molecular barcoding that relied on unique molecular identifiers. TCRdb cleaned the public reads at Q25 with fastp, built clones with MiXCR and kept in-frame beta chains. Rows matching on CDR3 protein sequence are summarized as one entry with the most common DNA and genes. Across this sample there are some 500,000 distinct CDR3 sequences, with about 16% seen only once. The ten largest make up roughly 3.3% of the sample. The receptor comes from a human donor who donated a stem cell graft to a child with acute lymphoblastic leukemia. The chain was built from TRBV11-1 and TRBJ2-7; the junction holds 7 bases that match TRBD2. Source: PBMCs from the stem cell graft donor, taken from the stem cell graft. The DNA reads as follows: TGTGCCAGCAGCCTAGGGCGGGAGTGGATCTACGAGCAGTACTTC. It specifies CASSLGREWIYEQYF.